This entry is about one T cell receptor (beta chain). Time point reported: pretreatment peripheral blood. These data originate in a study of PD-L1 blockade in urothelial cancer. Study at large: Each blood sample yielded a median of 141,255 T cells.

Per germline, CDR1 GTSNPN and CDR2 SVGIG (reference sequence). The CDR3 runs 15 residues. After removal of 3 bases from V and 1 base from J, the junction contained 8 bases not matched to a gene. The protocol was immunoSEQ multiplex PCR, while the TCRdb copy is restricted to in-frame clones and leaves out a portion. The sample lists 30,000 to 40,000 clones, 84% occurring once. The chain recombines TRBV30 with TRBJ2-7; 8 bases fit TRBD1. The input for sequencing was PBMCs, taken around atezolizumab (anti-PD-L1) treatment. The receptor's source is a man between 60 and 70 years old with urothelial cancer. This CDR3 is CAWRKTGGISYEQYF. CDR3 DNA: TGTGCCTGGAGGAAAACAGGGGGAATTTCCTACGAGCAGTACTTC. The variable domain in full, with the rest retrieved from reference TRBV30 and TRBJ2-7, is SQTIHQWPATLVQPVGSPLSLECTVEGTSNPNLYWYRQAAGRGLQLLFYSVGIGQISSEVPQNLSASRPQDRQFILSSKKLLLSDSGFYLCAWRKTGGISYEQYFGPGTRLTVT.